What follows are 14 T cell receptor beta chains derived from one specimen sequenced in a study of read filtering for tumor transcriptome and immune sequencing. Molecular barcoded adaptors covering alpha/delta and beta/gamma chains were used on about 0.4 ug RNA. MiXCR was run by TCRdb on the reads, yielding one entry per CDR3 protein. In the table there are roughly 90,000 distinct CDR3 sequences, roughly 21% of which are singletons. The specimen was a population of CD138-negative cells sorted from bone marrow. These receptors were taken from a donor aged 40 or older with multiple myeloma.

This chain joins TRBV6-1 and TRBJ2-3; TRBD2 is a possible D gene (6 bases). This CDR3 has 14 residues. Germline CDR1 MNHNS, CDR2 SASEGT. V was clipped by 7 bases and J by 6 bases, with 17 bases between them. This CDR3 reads CASKRWGEEDTQYF. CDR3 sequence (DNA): TGTGCCAGCAAAAGGTGGGGGGAAGAGGATACGCAGTATTTT.

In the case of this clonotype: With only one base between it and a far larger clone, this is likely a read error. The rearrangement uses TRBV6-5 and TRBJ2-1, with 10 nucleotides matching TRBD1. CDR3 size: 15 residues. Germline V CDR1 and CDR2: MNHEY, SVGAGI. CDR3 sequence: CASSYDRGLGNERFF. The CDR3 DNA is TGTGCCAGCAGTTACGACAGGGGGCTTGGCAATGAGCGGTTCTTC.

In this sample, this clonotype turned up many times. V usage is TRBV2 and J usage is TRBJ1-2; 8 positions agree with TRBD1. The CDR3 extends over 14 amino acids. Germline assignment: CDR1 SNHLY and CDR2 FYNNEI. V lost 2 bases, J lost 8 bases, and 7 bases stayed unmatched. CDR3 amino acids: CASSERPGGGGYTF. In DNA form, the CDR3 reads TGTGCCAGCAGTGAACGCCCAGGGGGCGGAGGCTACACCTTC.

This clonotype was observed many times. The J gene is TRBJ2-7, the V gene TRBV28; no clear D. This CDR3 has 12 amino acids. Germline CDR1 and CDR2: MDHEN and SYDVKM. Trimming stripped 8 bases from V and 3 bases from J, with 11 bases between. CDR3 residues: CASSINIYEQYF. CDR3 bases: TGTGCCAGCTCCATTAACATCTACGAGCAGTACTTC.

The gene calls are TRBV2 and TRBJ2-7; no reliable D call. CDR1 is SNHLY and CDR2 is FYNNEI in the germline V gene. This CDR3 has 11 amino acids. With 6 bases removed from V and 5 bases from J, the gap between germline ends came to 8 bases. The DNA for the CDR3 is TGTGCCAGCAGCCAAAGGGACGAGCAGTACTTC. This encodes CASSQRDEQYF.

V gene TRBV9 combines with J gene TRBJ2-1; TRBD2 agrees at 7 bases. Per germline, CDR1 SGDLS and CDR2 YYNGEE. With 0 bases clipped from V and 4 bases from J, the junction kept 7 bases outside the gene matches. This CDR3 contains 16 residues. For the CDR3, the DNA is TGTGCCAGCAGCGTAGGTATGTCTAGCGGATACAATGAGCAGTTCTTC. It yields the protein CASSVGMSSGYNEQFF.

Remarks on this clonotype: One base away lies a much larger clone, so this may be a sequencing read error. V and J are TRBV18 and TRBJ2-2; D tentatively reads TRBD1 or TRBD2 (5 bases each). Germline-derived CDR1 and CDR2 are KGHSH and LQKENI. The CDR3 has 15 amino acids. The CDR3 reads CASSRLTDRTGELLF. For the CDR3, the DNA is TGTGCCAGCTCACGTTTGACAGACCGCACCGGGGAGCTGCTTTTT. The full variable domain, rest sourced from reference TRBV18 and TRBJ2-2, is NAGVMQNPRHLVRRRGQEARLRCSPMKGHSHVYWYRQLPEEGLKFMVYLQKENIIDESGMPKERFSAEFPKEGPSILRIQQVVRGDSAAYFCASSRLTDRTGELLFGEGSRLTVL.

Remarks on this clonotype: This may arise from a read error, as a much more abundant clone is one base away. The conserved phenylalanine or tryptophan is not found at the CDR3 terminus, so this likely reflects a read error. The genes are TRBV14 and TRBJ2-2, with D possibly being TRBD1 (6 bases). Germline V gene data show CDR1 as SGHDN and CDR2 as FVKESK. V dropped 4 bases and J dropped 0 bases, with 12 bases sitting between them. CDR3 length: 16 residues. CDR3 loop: CASSPLGGPNTGELFL. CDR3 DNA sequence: TGTGCCAGCAGCCCTCTAGGGGGTCCGAACACCGGGGAGCTGTTTCTT.

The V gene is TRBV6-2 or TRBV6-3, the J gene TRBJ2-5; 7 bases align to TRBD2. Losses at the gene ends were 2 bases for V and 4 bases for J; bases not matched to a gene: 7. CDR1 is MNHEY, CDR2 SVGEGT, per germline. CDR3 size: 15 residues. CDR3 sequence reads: CASSYTGLDSETQYF. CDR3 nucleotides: TGTGCCAGCAGTTACACCGGACTAGATTCAGAGACCCAGTACTTC.

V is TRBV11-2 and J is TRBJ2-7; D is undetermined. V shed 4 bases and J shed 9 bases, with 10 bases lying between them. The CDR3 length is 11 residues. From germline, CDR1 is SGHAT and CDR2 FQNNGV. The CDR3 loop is CASSSLAVQYF. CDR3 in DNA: TGTGCCAGCAGCTCCCTTGCAGTGCAGTACTTC. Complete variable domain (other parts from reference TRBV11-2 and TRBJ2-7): EAGVAQSPRYKIIEKRQSVAFWCNPISGHATLYWYQQILGQGPKLLIQFQNNGVVDDSQLPKDRFSAERLKGVDSTLKIQPAKLEDSAVYLCASSSLAVQYFGPGTRLTVT.

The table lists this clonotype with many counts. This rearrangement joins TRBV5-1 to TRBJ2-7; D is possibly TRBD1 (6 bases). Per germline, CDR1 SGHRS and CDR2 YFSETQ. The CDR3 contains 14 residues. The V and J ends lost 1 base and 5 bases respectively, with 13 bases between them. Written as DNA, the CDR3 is TGCGCCAGCAGCTTGAGTACAGGGAGCGACGAGCAGTACTTC. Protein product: CASSLSTGSDEQYF.

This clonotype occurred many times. The CDR3 spells CATSRDGHNYGYTF. The DNA of the CDR3 is TGTGCCACCAGCAGAGATGGACACAACTATGGCTACACCTTC. The rearrangement joins TRBV15 to TRBJ1-2, with TRBD1 as a possible D gene (5 bases). V gave up 0 bases and J gave up 2 bases, with 7 bases separating them. Germline CDR1 reads LNHNV; CDR2 reads YYDKDF (reference sequence). This CDR3 region has 14 residues.

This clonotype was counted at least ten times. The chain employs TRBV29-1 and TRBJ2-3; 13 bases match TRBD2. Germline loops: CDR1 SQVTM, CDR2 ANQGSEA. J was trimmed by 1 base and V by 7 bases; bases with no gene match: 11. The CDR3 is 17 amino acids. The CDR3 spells CSAGGTSGAPGTDTQYF. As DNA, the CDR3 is TGCAGCGCAGGTGGGACTAGCGGGGCGCCGGGCACAGATACGCAGTATTTT.

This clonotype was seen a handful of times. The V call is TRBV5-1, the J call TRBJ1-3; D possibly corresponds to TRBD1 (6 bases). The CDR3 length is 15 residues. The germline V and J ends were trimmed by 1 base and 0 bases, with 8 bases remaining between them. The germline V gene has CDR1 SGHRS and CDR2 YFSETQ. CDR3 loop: CASSLTGLSGNTIYF. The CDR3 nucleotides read TGCGCCAGCAGCTTGACAGGGCTCTCTGGAAACACCATATATTTT.